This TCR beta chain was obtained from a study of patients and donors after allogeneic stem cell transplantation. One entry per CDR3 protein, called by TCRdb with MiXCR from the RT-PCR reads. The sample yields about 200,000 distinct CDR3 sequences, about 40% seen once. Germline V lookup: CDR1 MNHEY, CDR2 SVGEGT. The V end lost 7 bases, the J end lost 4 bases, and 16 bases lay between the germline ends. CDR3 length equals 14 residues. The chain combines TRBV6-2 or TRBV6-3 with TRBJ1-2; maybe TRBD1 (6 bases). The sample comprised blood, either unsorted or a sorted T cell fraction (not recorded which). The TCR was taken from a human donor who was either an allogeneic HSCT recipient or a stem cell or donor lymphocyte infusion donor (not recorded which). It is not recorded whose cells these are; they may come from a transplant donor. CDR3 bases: TGTGCCAGCAACAAGGACAGATTGGGCTATGGCTACACCTTC. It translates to CASNKDRLGYGYTF.